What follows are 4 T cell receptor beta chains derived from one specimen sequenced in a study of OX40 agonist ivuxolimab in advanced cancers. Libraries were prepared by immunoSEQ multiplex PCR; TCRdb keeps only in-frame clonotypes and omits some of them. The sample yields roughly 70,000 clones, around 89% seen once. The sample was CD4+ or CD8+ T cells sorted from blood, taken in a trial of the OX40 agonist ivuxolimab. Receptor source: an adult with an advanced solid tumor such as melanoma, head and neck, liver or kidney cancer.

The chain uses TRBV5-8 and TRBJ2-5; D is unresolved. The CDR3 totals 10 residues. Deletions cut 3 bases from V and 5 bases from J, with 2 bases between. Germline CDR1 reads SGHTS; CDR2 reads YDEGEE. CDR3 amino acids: CASSWETQYF. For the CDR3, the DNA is TGTGCCAGCAGCTGGGAGACCCAGTACTTC.

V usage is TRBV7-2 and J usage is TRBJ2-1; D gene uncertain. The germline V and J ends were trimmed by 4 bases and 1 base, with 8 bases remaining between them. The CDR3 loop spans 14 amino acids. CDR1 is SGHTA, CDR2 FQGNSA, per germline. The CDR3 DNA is TGTGCCAGCAGCTCGCAGATGTCCTACAATGAGCAGTTCTTC. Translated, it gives CASSSQMSYNEQFF.

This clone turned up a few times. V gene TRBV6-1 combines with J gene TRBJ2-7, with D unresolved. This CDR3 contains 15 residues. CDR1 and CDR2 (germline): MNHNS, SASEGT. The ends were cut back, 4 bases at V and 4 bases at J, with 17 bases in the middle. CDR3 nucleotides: TGTGCCAGCAGTGCCCAGGACGGCCCAGGATACGAGCAGTACTTC. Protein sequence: CASSAQDGPGYEQYF.

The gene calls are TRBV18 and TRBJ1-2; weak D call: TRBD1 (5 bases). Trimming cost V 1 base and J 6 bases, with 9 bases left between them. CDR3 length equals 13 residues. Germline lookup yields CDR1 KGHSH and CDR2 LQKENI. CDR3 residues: CASSPQWGDGYTF. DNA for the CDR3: TGTGCCAGCTCACCACAATGGGGGGATGGCTACACCTTC.